This T cell receptor (beta chain) was identified during a study of blood T cell repertoires in COVID-19. On the study more broadly: Samples representing acute and convalescent COVID-19 were sourced from the United States, Italy and Spain.

V dropped 4 bases and J dropped 4 bases, with 11 bases sitting between them. This CDR3 has 15 amino acids. CDR1 is LNHDA and CDR2 is SQIVND in the germline V gene (reference sequence). Methods used by the authors: Amplified reference gene primers provided the basis for estimating nucleated cell counts. Repertoires were generated with immunoSEQ multiplex PCR, while TCRdb's copy carries only in-frame clones and drops some. That table furnishes V, J and clone size, whereas the DNA furnished D and trimming. The data show some 100,000 clones, 75% to 90% seen once. This chain uses TRBV19 with TRBJ2-6; D is perhaps TRBD2 (5 bases). The sample taken for sequencing was peripheral blood. This clonotype originated in a woman aged 50 to 60 with acute or convalescent COVID-19. This chain's CDR3 is CASSKRGPGANVLTF. CDR3 nucleotides: TGTGCCAGTAGTAAACGAGGGCCCGGGGCCAACGTCCTGACTTTC.